This section outlines one T cell receptor (beta chain) sequence together with its context. No antigen is known for it. The sample is drawn from a study of shared clonotypes between healthy human individuals. V dropped 5 bases and J dropped 3; count of bases not matched to a gene: 15. The CDR3 is made up of 19 amino acids. Germline values: CDR1 MNHEY, CDR2 SMNVEV (reference sequence). Positive CCR7 selection of CD45RO-negative cells yielded the naive CD8 cells, and terminally differentiated effector memory CD45RA+ cells were excluded. Participating donors were healthy, HIV-negative adults free of recent acute infections or vaccinations. The test was conducted at deep level. Generated by immunoSEQ multiplex PCR, the TCRdb table keeps only in-frame clones and is missing some. The table shows about 2 million clones, with just under 95% occurring only once. Findings and caveats of the study: Approximately 5.3% was the fraction of naive CD4 clonotypes found shared across four donors. Clonotype sharing among donors was expected to depend on sequencing depth.

Sequencing input: naive CD8+ T cells sorted from blood. This clonotype was obtained from a man between 18 and 35 years old in good health. This chain connects TRBV27 to TRBJ2-7; 14 bases match TRBD2. Written as DNA, the CDR3 is TGTGCCAGCAGTCCCTCTTGGGGACTAGCGGGAGAATTTAGCTACGAGCAGTACTTC. Translation gives CASSPSWGLAGEFSYEQYF.